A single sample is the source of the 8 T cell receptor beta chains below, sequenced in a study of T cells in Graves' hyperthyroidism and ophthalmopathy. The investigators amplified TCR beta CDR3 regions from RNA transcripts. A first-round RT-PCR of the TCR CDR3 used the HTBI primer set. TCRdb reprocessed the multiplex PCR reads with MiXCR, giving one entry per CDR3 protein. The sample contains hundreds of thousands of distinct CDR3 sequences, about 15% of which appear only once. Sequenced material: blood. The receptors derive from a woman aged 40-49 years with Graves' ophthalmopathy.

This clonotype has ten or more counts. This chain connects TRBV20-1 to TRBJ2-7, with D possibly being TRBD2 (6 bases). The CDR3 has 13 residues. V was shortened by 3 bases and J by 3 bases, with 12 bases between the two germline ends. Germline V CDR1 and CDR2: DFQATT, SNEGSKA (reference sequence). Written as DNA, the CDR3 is TGCAGTGCTAGCGGTCAGGGAGGCTACGAGCAGTACTTC. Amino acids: CSASGQGGYEQYF.

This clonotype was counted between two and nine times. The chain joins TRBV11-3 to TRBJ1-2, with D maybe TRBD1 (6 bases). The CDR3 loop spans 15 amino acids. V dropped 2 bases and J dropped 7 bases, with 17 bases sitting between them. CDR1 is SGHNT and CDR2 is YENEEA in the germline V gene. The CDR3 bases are TGTGCCAGCAGCTTAACCGCGGGGGCCGGGTTTGGCTACACCTTC. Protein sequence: CASSLTAGAGFGYTF.

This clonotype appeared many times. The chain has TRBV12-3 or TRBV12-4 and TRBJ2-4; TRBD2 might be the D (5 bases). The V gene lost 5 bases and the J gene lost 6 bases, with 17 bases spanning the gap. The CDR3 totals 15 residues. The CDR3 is CASSPREGPGNIQYF. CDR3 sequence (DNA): TGTGCCAGCAGTCCCAGAGAGGGCCCGGGAAACATTCAGTACTTC.

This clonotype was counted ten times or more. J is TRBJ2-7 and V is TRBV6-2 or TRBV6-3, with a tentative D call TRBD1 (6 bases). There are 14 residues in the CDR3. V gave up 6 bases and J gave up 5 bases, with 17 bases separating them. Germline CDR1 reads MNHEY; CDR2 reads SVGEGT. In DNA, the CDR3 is TGTGCCAGCAGCTTACCCGGACAGAGCGACGAGCAGTACTTC. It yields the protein CASSLPGQSDEQYF.

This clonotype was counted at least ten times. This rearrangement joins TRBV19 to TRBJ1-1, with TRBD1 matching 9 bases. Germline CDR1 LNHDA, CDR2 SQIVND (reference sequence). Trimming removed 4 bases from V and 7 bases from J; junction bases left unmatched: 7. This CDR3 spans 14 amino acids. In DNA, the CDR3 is TGTGCCAGTAGTACGGGGACAGGGTTAATTGAAGCTTTCTTT. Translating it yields CASSTGTGLIEAFF.

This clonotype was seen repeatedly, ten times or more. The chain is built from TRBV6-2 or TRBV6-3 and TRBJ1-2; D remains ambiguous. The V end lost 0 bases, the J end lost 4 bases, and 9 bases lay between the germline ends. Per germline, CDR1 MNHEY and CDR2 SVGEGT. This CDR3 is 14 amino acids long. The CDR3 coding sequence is TGTGCCAGCAGTTACTCCATCGGCAGCTATGGCTACACCTTC. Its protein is CASSYSIGSYGYTF.

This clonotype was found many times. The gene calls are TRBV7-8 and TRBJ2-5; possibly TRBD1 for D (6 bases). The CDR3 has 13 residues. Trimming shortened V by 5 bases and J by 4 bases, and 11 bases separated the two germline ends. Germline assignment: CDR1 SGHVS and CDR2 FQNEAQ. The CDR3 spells CASSHLGGETQYF. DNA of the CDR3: TGTGCCAGCAGCCACTTAGGGGGAGAGACCCAGTACTTC.

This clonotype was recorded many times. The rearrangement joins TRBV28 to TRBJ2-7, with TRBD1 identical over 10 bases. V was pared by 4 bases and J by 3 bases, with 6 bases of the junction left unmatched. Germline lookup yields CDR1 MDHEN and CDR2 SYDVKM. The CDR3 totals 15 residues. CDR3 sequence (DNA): TGTGCCAGCAGTTCCATAGGGACAGGGGACTACGAGCAGTACTTC. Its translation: CASSSIGTGDYEQYF.